The TCR beta chain under discussion was sequenced for a study of T cell repertoires in cytomegalovirus infection. Across the whole study: HLA-B-restricted CMV epitopes that are well studied, plus recently identified HLA-C-restricted ones, were used by the study.

This clonotype was seen many times. No antigen is known for it. The V end lost 5 bases, the J end lost 3 bases, and 11 bases lay between the germline ends. CDR3 size: 14 residues. From germline, CDR1 is SGHAT and CDR2 FQNNGV. TCRdb re-called the reads with MiXCR, one entry per CDR3 protein. Here the sample spans 200,000 to 250,000 distinct CDR3 sequences, approximately 38% being singletons. The chain joins TRBV11-2 to TRBJ1-5; D call uncertain. The sequence was obtained from a human donor in good health (CMV status not recorded). Some clones in this sample may be carry-over from other donors' samples. The sample here was CD8+ T cells from cultured PBMCs, taken from culture after CMV antigen stimulation. Here the CDR3 DNA reads TGTGCCAGCAGCGGTCAAAGCACCAATCAGCCCCAGCATTTT. It codes for CASSGQSTNQPQHF.